This record looks at one TCR beta chain sequence and its context. Its target is not known. This sample is drawn from a study of cytomegalovirus exposure and HLA in healthy donors. Study-wide results and limits: Among the sequence variants, a highly shared cluster was likely an artifact of sequencing.

The ends were cut back, 4 bases at V and 0 bases at J, with 7 bases in the middle. The CDR3 spans 14 residues. Per the germline V gene, CDR1 is KGHSH and CDR2 is LQKENI. PCR used 60 Vbeta primers and 13 Jbeta primers. TCRdb keeps only in-frame clones here, not all; method: immunoSEQ multiplex PCR. This table holds just over 150,000 clones, about 85% found once. Sequenced sample: PBMCs. This chain uses TRBV18 with TRBJ1-5; D may be TRBD1 (6 bases). The receptor comes from a man aged 18 to 30 in good health and CMV-seropositive. The CDR3 DNA sequence: TGTGCCAGCTCACGGACAGATAGCAATCAGCCCCAGCATTTT. Amino acids: CASSRTDSNQPQHF.